Shown below are 25 T cell receptor beta chains from a single sample sequenced in a study of blood T cell repertoires in COVID-19 (dated by TCRdb to 2020 to 2022). Library preparation was by the immunoSEQ multiplex PCR assay. TCRdb mirrors the immuneACCESS table, restricted to in-frame sequences. Some clones are absent from its copies; in checked studies, under half trace to an unresolved V gene, and the reason for the others is unknown. The sample profile shows 200,000 to 250,000 clones; 80% to 85% of them were found once. Less than 7% of the sample lies in the top ten. Sequencing was carried out using PBMCs or T cells enriched from blood (not recorded which). All receptors derive from a middle-aged woman who had recovered from COVID-19.

The chain carries TRBV20-1 and TRBJ1-5; TRBD1 might be the D (5 bases). Trimming left V 5 bases short and J 7 bases short, with 9 bases between. The CDR3 sequence is 11 residues long. The germline V gene has CDR1 DFQATT and CDR2 SNEGSKA (reference sequence). In DNA form, the CDR3 reads TGCAGTGCTGGGGGGGTACAGCCCCAGCATTTT. Protein sequence: CSAGGVQPQHF.

The V and J genes are TRBV15 and TRBJ1-2; 7 nucleotides agree with TRBD1. This CDR3 comprises 15 residues. The trim removed 5 bases at V and 4 bases at J, leaving 10 bases unmatched. In germline, CDR1 is LNHNV, CDR2 YYDKDF (reference sequence). The CDR3 DNA reads TGTGCCACCAGCGGAAGACAGGGATCCCCCTATGGCTACACCTTC. It translates to CATSGRQGSPYGYTF.

V and J are TRBV7-8 and TRBJ2-5, with 7 bases matching TRBD1. The CDR3 covers 13 residues. V lost 2 bases, J lost 4 bases, and 1 base stayed unmatched. The V gene's germline CDR1 is SGHVS and CDR2 FQNEAQ. The CDR3, as DNA: TGTGCCAGCAGCTTACCAGGGGGAGAGACCCAGTACTTC. Protein product: CASSLPGGETQYF.

This clone has just a few counts. This chain links TRBV7-9 with TRBJ1-2, with 8 bases aligning to TRBD1. The J segment lost 5 bases and the V segment lost 5 bases, leaving 10 bases of the junction unmatched. The CDR3 length is 15 residues. CDR1 and CDR2 from the germline V gene are SEHNR and FQNEAQ (reference sequence). This chain's CDR3 is CASSPRSGDRYGYTF. The CDR3 region has the DNA TGTGCCAGCAGCCCACGATCAGGGGACAGGTATGGCTACACCTTC.

V usage is TRBV27 and J usage is TRBJ1-1; the D is unclear. The V and J ends lost 5 bases and 4 bases respectively, with 11 bases between them. Germline V CDR1 and CDR2: MNHEY, SMNVEV (reference sequence). CDR3 length equals 13 residues. CDR3 DNA sequence: TGTGCCAGCAGTCTGACCTGGAGCACTGAAGCTTTCTTT. It translates to CASSLTWSTEAFF.

The chain recombines TRBV10-1 with TRBJ2-1, with 7 bases that match TRBD2. The CDR3 sequence is 16 residues long. Trimming cost V 0 bases and J 4 bases; bases outside gene matches: 6. Germline CDR1 is WNHNN and CDR2 is SYGVQD (reference sequence). The CDR3 DNA reads as TGCGCCAGCAGTGAGTCCGCGCGGGAGCTATACAATGAGCAGTTCTTC. It is translated as CASSESARELYNEQFF.

The chain has TRBV7-9 and TRBJ2-3, with TRBD2 identical over 14 bases. The V segment lost 3 bases and the J segment 0 bases; nucleotides outside the gene matches: 8. CDR1 SEHNR and CDR2 FQNEAQ come from the germline V gene (reference sequence). CDR3 size: 19 residues. The CDR3 DNA reads TGTGCCAGCAGCTTCGGTCCCTGGACTAGCGGGGGGAGCACAGATACGCAGTATTTT. Translated, it gives CASSFGPWTSGGSTDTQYF.

The V and J genes are TRBV28 and TRBJ2-1, with D unclear. Deletions cut 6 bases from V and 7 bases from J, with 10 bases between. The germline V gene encodes CDR1 MDHEN and CDR2 SYDVKM. The CDR3 totals 12 residues. The CDR3 protein is CASSPPLNEQFF. The CDR3 DNA reads TGTGCCAGCAGCCCCCCACTAAATGAGCAGTTCTTC.

The chain has TRBV5-1 and TRBJ1-1, with D uncertain. Per the germline V gene, CDR1 is SGHRS and CDR2 is YFSETQ. The CDR3 is 13 amino acids. Trimming took 1 base from V and 4 from J, leaving 8 bases between them. The CDR3 reads CASSLTVSTEAFF. The DNA for the CDR3 is TGCGCCAGCAGCTTGACAGTCTCCACTGAAGCTTTCTTT. The complete variable domain, with remaining parts taken from reference TRBV5-1 and TRBJ1-1, reads KAGVTQTPRYLIKTRGQQVTLSCSPISGHRSVSWYQQTPGQGLQFLFEYFSETQRNKGNFPGRFSGRQFSNSRSEMNVSTLELGDSALYLCASSLTVSTEAFFGQGTRLTVV.

The chain joins TRBV5-4 to TRBJ2-1, with D possibly matching TRBD2 (6 bases). V was clipped by 2 bases and J by 1 base, with 7 bases between them. Germline assignment: CDR1 SGHNT and CDR2 YYREEE (reference sequence). CDR3 size: 14 residues. The CDR3 loop reads CASSLRESYNEQFF. The DNA for the CDR3 is TGTGCCAGCAGCTTACGGGAGTCCTACAATGAGCAGTTCTTC. Full variable domain (rest looked up from reference TRBV5-4 and TRBJ2-1): ETGVTQSPTHLIKTRGQQVTLRCSSQSGHNTVSWYQQALGQGPQFIFQYYREEENGRGNFPPRFSGLQFPNYSSELNVNALELDDSALYLCASSLRESYNEQFFGPGTRLTVL.

This clone was recorded a few times. The chain recombines TRBV10-3 with TRBJ2-7; D may be TRBD2 (5 bases). The V end lost 6 bases, the J end lost 6 bases, and 18 bases lay between the germline ends. The CDR3 is 14 residues long. CDR1 is ENHRY and CDR2 is SYGVKD in the germline V gene. The CDR3 DNA reads as TGTGCCATCAGGGAAGGGTTAGAGGGAAGCGAGCAGTACTTC. Its protein is CAIREGLEGSEQYF.

The rearrangement uses TRBV3-1 (or the pseudogene TRBV3-2) and TRBJ2-3; possibly TRBD2 for D (5 bases). CDR1 is LGHDT, CDR2 YNNKEL, per germline (reference sequence). V was shortened by 0 bases and J by 5 bases, with 15 bases between the two germline ends. The CDR3 runs to 16 residues. Written as DNA, the CDR3 is TGTGCCAGCAGCCAAGATGGGCGGGTCAGAGGAGATACGCAGTATTTT. Translation gives CASSQDGRVRGDTQYF.

This sequence joins TRBV2 and TRBJ2-5, with 7 bases that match TRBD2. Germline loops: CDR1 SNHLY, CDR2 FYNNEI. V lost 5 bases to trimming and J lost 1 base; unmatched junction nucleotides: 7. The CDR3 contains 15 residues. The chain's CDR3 is CASSRSGTTQETQYF. The CDR3 DNA follows: TGTGCCAGCAGTCGATCCGGGACTACCCAAGAGACCCAGTACTTC.

As concerns this clone: Since a much larger clone is just one base distant, this may be a read error. Other DNA sequences within the sample encode an identical CDR3. The CDR3 nucleotides read TGTGCCAGCAGCTTAGGGGCCACAGATACGCAGTATTTT. The encoded protein is CASSLGATDTQYF. J is TRBJ2-3 and V is TRBV7-3; perhaps TRBD1 as D (5 bases). Between the trimmed V and J ends, which lost 2 bases and 2 bases, there was a span of 5 bases. The CDR3 contains 13 residues. Looked up from germline, CDR1 is SGHTA and CDR2 is FQGTGA.

This chain links TRBV7-9 with TRBJ2-7; 11 nucleotides line up with TRBD2. The CDR3 sequence is 13 residues long. J was trimmed by 6 bases and V by 4 bases; bases with no gene match: 2. Per the germline V gene, CDR1 is SEHNR and CDR2 is FQNEAQ (reference sequence). CDR3 loop: CASSSSGRPEQYV. CDR3 nucleotide sequence: TGTGCCAGCAGCTCTAGCGGGAGGCCCGAGCAGTACGTC.

The rearrangement joins TRBV6-5 to TRBJ1-1; 8 bases are shared with TRBD1. Germline lookup yields CDR1 MNHEY and CDR2 SVGAGI. After removal of 6 bases from V and 5 bases from J, the junction contained 8 bases not matched to a gene. CDR3 length equals 14 residues. The CDR3: CASRDRETGTEAFF. The CDR3 nucleotides read TGTGCCAGCAGGGACAGGGAAACTGGGACTGAAGCTTTCTTT.

The rearrangement links TRBV11-2 to TRBJ1-4; D unclear. Germline V lookup: CDR1 SGHAT, CDR2 FQNNGV. This CDR3 is built from 16 residues. The V end was cut by 5 bases, the J end by 3 bases, with 16 bases between. CDR3 sequence (DNA): TGTGCCAGCAGCCCTGTACTCCCCGTAGCTAATGAAAAACTGTTTTTT. Its protein product is CASSPVLPVANEKLFF.

The V gene is TRBV7-3, the J gene TRBJ2-1, with TRBD2 matching over 11 bases. There are 15 residues in the CDR3. Germline lookup yields CDR1 SGHTA and CDR2 FQGTGA. The V gene end was trimmed by 2 bases and the J gene end by 9 bases; junction bases not matched to a gene: 6. CDR3 coding DNA: TGTGCCAGCAGCTTAGGCCTAGCGGGAGGTAGTGAGCAGTTCTTC. As protein: CASSLGLAGGSEQFF. Variable domain in full (rest from reference TRBV7-3 and TRBJ2-1): GAGVSQTPSNKVTEKGKYVELRCDPISGHTALYWYRQSLGQGPEFLIYFQGTGAADDSGLPNDRFFAVRPEGSVSTLKIQRTERGDSAVYLCASSLGLAGGSEQFFGPGTRLTVL.

The rearrangement links TRBV9 to TRBJ2-4; perhaps TRBD1 as D (5 bases). Germline V CDR1 and CDR2: SGDLS, YYNGEE. The CDR3 contains 14 residues. With 7 bases removed from V and 5 bases from J, the gap between germline ends came to 16 bases. The CDR3 region is CASLLYDSQNIQYF. The DNA for the CDR3 is TGTGCCAGCCTCTTATACGACAGCCAAAACATTCAGTACTTC.

This chain uses TRBV3-1 (or the pseudogene TRBV3-2) with TRBJ1-6; 11 bases match TRBD1. The CDR3 is made up of 13 amino acids. Germline V lookup: CDR1 LGHDT, CDR2 YNNKEL (reference sequence). J was trimmed by 11 bases and V by 8 bases; bases with no gene match: 5. The CDR3 nucleotides are TGTGCCAGCGGACAGGGGGCTGATACACCCCTCCACTTT. This gives the protein CASGQGADTPLHF.

V gene TRBV12-3 or TRBV12-4 combines with J gene TRBJ2-5; D gene uncertain. V shed 4 bases and J shed 2 bases, with 8 bases lying between them. This CDR3 comprises 13 residues. CDR3 protein: CASSYTEQETQYF. For the CDR3, the DNA is TGTGCCAGCAGTTACACAGAGCAAGAGACCCAGTACTTC.

The chain recombines TRBV28 with TRBJ1-1; perhaps TRBD1 as D (5 bases). Germline CDR1 reads MDHEN; CDR2 reads SYDVKM. Trimming left V 3 bases short and J 4 bases short, with 12 bases between. CDR3 length equals 14 residues. The CDR3 DNA follows: TGTGCCAGCAGTTTTCGCGGGGGGTCCACTGAAGCTTTCTTT. Translation gives CASSFRGGSTEAFF. Full variable domain (remainder filled in from reference TRBV28 and TRBJ1-1): DVKVTQSSRYLVKRTGEKVFLECVQDMDHENMFWYRQDPGLGLRLIYFSYDVKMKEKGDIPEGYSVSREKKERFSLILESASTNQTSMYLCASSFRGGSTEAFFGQGTRLTVV.

For the CDR3, the DNA is TGCAGCGTTGGTAGTCTAGCGGGAACGTACGAGCAGTACTTC. Encoded protein: CSVGSLAGTYEQYF. This sequence joins TRBV29-1 and TRBJ2-7; 9 nucleotides align to TRBD2. V lost 4 bases and J lost 4; bases outside the gene matches: 8. CDR1 and CDR2 (germline): SQVTM, ANQGSEA. The CDR3 is 14 residues long.

The CDR3 bases are TGTGCCAGCAGTGGACTAGCGGGAGTCCAGGAGACCCAGTACTTC. Its translation is CASSGLAGVQETQYF. The chain recombines TRBV6-2 or TRBV6-3 with TRBJ2-5, with 13 bases identical to TRBD2. J lost 5 bases, V lost 5 bases, and 5 bases had no gene match. Germline CDR1 and CDR2: MNHEY and SVGEGT. CDR3 length equals 15 residues.

The table lists this clone with a few counts. The chain joins TRBV2 to TRBJ2-1; 8 bases align to TRBD2. The CDR3 has 15 amino acids. Germline V lookup: CDR1 SNHLY, CDR2 FYNNEI. Trimming at V came to 5 bases and at J to 8 bases, leaving 11 bases not matched to a gene. The chain's CDR3 is CASSLNGRDSDEQFF. DNA of the CDR3: TGTGCCAGCAGTCTGAACGGGAGGGATAGCGATGAGCAGTTCTTC.